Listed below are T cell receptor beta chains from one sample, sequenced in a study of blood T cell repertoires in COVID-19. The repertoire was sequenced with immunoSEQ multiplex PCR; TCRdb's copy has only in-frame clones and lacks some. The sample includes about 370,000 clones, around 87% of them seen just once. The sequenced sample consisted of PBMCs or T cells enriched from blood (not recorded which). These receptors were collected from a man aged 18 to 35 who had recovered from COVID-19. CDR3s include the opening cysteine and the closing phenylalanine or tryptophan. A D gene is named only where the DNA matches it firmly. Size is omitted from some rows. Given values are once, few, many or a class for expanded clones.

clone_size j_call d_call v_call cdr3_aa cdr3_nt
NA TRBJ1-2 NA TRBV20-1 CSAPSYGYTF TGCAGTGCTCCTAGCTATGGCTACACCTTC
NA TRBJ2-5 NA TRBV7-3 CASSPDLRGETQYF TGTGCCAGCAGCCCCGACCTCAGGGGAGAGACCCAGTACTTC
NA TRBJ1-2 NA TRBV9 CASSPYDTVYGYTF TGTGCCAGCAGCCCCTACGACACGGTCTATGGCTACACCTTC
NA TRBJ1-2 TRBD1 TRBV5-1 CASSPAGQSNYGYTF TGCGCCAGCAGCCCCGCGGGACAGTCCAACTATGGCTACACCTTC
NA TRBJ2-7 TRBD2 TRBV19 CASSTSGSYEQYF TGTGCCAGTAGTACTAGCGGTTCCTACGAGCAGTACTTC
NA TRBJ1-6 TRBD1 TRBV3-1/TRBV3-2 CASRPGGRGSPLHF TGTGCCAGCAGACCAGGGGGCAGAGGGTCACCCCTCCACTTT
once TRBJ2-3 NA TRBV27 CASSFGGSDTQYF TGTGCCAGCAGTTTTGGGGGCTCAGATACGCAGTATTTT
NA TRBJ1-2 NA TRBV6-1 CASSEAWSSGYTF TGTGCCAGCAGTGAAGCTTGGAGTAGCGGCTACACCTTC
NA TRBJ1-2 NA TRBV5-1 CASSLEGSGNTGYTF TGCGCCAGCAGCTTGGAAGGTTCAGGGAATACCGGCTACACCTTC
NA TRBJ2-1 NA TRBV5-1 CASSYSGYNEQFF TGCGCCAGCAGCTACAGCGGTTACAATGAGCAGTTCTTC
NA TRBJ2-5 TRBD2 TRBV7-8 CASSLWNAGGQETQYF TGTGCCAGCAGCTTATGGAACGCGGGGGGGCAAGAGACCCAGTACTTC
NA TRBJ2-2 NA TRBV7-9 CASSLLRDTIPGELFF TGTGCCAGCAGCTTACTCAGGGATACTATCCCCGGGGAGCTGTTTTTT
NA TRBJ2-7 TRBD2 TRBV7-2 CASSPRPTSGGLEQYF TGTGCCAGCAGCCCGCGCCCGACTAGCGGGGGGCTCGAGCAGTACTTC
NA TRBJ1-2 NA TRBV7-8 CASSVNRANYGYTF TGTGCCAGCAGCGTTAACAGGGCTAACTATGGCTACACCTTC
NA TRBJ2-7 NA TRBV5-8 CASSPLHEQYF TGTGCCAGCAGCCCCCTCCACGAGCAGTACTTC
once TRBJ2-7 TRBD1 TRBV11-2 CASSARTTGIPSYEQYF TGTGCCAGCAGCGCCCGCACGACAGGGATTCCCTCCTACGAGCAGTACTTC
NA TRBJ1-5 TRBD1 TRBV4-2 CASSQEGQGVQPQHF TGTGCCAGCAGCCAAGAGGGACAGGGGGTTCAGCCCCAGCATTTT
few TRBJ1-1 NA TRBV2 CASSDTRSTEAFF TGTGCCAGCAGTGACACGCGGTCTACTGAAGCTTTCTTT
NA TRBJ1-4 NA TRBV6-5 CASSYSAGKNEKLFF TGTGCCAGCAGTTACTCGGCAGGGAAAAATGAAAAACTGTTTTTT
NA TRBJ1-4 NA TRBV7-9 CASSLASTGPYEKLFF TGTGCCAGCAGCTTAGCCTCGACAGGACCCTATGAAAAACTGTTTTTT
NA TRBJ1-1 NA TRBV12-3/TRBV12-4 CASSHQTYEAFF TGTGCCAGCAGCCACCAGACATATGAAGCTTTCTTT
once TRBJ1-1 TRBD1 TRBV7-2 CASSLGQGAGEAFF TGTGCCAGCAGCTTAGGACAGGGGGCGGGTGAAGCTTTCTTT
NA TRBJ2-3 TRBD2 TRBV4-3 CASSREDRPPLRREGRADTQYF TGCGCCAGCAGCCGGGAAGATCGTCCCCCTCTACGGCGGGAGGGCCGGGCAGATACGCAGTATTTT
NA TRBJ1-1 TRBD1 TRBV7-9 CASSLQTGVLGAAFF TGTGCCAGCAGCTTACAGACAGGGGTATTAGGTGCAGCTTTCTTT
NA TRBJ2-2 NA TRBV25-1 CASSQRGLWTGELFF TGTGCCAGCAGTCAAAGGGGGTTGTGGACCGGGGAGCTGTTTTTT
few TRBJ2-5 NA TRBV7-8 CASSLNPRETQYF TGTGCCAGCAGCTTAAACCCCCGGGAGACCCAGTACTTC
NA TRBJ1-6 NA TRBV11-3 CASSLEGDLSPLHF TGTGCCAGCAGCTTGGAAGGGGATCTTTCACCCCTCCACTTT
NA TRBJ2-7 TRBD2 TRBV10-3 CAISESFGTRGYEQYF TGTGCCATCAGTGAGTCGTTTGGGACTAGGGGATACGAGCAGTACTTC
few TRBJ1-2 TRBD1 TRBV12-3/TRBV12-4 CASSSTGTGYTF TGTGCCAGCAGTTCGACAGGGACTGGCTACACCTTC
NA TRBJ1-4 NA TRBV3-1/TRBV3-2 CASSQEGSGGKEKLFF TGTGCCAGCAGCCAAGAAGGTTCGGGGGGAAAAGAAAAACTGTTTTTT
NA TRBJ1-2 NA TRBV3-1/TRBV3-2 CASSQVAVFGGYTF TGTGCCAGCAGCCAAGTTGCGGTTTTCGGGGGCTACACCTTC
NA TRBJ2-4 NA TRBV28 CASSFQGTLYF TGTGCCAGCAGCTTCCAAGGGACACTATACTTC
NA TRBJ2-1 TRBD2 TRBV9 CASSVAGTRNYNEQFF TGTGCCAGCAGCGTAGCCGGGACTAGGAACTACAATGAGCAGTTCTTC
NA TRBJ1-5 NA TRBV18 CASSPNAGYSNQPQHF TGTGCCAGCTCACCGAACGCGGGGTATAGCAATCAGCCCCAGCATTTT
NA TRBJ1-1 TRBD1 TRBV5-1 CASSLTTGLVTEAFF TGCGCCAGCAGCTTGACGACAGGGCTGGTCACTGAAGCCTTCTTT
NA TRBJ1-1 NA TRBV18 CASSSRQAINTEAFF TGTGCCAGCTCATCTCGACAGGCGATCAACACTGAAGCTTTCTTT
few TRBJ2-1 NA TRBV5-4 CASSLSGSYNEQFF TGTGCCAGCAGCTTGTCCGGGTCCTACAATGAGCAGTTCTTC
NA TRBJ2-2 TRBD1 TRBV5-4 CASSLAGTGVMTGELFF TGTGCCAGCAGCTTGGCCGGGACAGGGGTGATGACCGGGGAGCTGTTTTTT
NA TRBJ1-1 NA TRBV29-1 CSVAPGNQAFF TGCAGCGTTGCCCCGGGGAACCAAGCTTTCTTT
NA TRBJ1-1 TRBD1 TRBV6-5 CASSTGGTDTEAFF TGTGCCAGCAGTACAGGGGGTACGGACACTGAAGCTTTCTTT
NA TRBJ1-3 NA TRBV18 CASSLGTRSGNTIYF TGTGCCAGCTCCCTGGGCACCCGCTCTGGAAACACCATATATTTT
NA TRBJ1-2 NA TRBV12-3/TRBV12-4 CASSPIDSYIYTF TGTGCCAGCAGCCCCATCGACAGCTATATCTACACCTTC
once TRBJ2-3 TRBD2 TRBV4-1 CASSHLLADRESTQYF TGCGCCAGCAGCCATCTACTAGCGGACCGCGAGTCTACGCAGTATTTT
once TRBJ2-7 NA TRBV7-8 CASSLRVRGEQYF TGTGCCAGCAGCTTACGGGTCAGGGGCGAGCAGTACTTC
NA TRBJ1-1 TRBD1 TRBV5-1 CASSLGGGTEAFF TGCGCCAGCAGCTTAGGGGGCGGCACTGAAGCTTTCTTT
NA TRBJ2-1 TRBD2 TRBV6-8 CASTTVGGSRNNEQFF TGTGCCAGCACCACGGTTGGCGGGAGTCGGAACAATGAGCAGTTCTTC
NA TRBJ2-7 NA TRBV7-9 CASSWDSYSYEQYF TGTGCCAGCAGCTGGGACTCGTATTCGTACGAGCAGTACTTC
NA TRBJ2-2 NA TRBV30 CAWSVPGRYTGELFF TGTGCCTGGAGTGTACCTGGCAGATACACCGGGGAGCTGTTTTTT
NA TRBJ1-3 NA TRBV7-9 CASSLALLERGTIYF TGTGCCAGCAGCTTAGCGTTGTTGGAGAGAGGCACCATATATTTT
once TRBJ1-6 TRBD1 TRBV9 CASRTGGVNSPLHF TGTGCCAGCAGGACAGGGGGCGTTAATTCACCCCTCCACTTT
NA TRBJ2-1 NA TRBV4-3 CASSRTYGQGNEQFF TGCGCCAGCAGCCGGACTTACGGGCAGGGGAATGAGCAGTTCTTC
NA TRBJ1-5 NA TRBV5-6 CASSRLRGGGNQPQHF TGTGCCAGCAGCCGTTTACGGGGGGGCGGCAATCAGCCCCAGCATTTT
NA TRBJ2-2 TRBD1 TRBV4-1 CASSWSGQGIHTGELFF TGCGCCAGCAGCTGGTCGGGACAGGGGATTCACACCGGGGAGCTGTTTTTT
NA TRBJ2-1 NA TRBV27 CASRPYGGGAGDEQFF TGTGCCAGCAGACCCTACGGTGGGGGGGCCGGAGATGAGCAGTTCTTC
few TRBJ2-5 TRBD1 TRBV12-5 CASGLDQGQGGETQYF TGTGCTAGTGGTTTGGACCAAGGACAGGGCGGAGAGACCCAGTACTTC
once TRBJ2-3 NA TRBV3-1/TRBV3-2 CASSQRGRADTQYF TGTGCCAGCAGCCAAAGGGGAAGGGCAGATACGCAGTATTTT
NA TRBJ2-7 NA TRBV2 CASSGVTKNSYEQYF TGTGCCAGCAGTGGGGTGACTAAAAACTCCTACGAGCAGTACTTC
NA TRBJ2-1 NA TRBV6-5 CASSYGGSSYNEQFF TGTGCCAGCAGTTACGGGGGGAGCTCCTACAATGAGCAGTTCTTC
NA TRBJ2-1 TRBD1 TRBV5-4 CASSPRGQGQYSEQFF TGTGCCAGCAGCCCGAGGGGACAGGGTCAATATAGTGAGCAGTTCTTC